This is a list of T cell receptor beta chains from one sample in a study of regulatory T cells in long-lasting Graves disease. TCRdb redid the calling of the multiplex PCR reads with MiXCR, one entry per CDR3 protein. The sample shows about 620,000 distinct CDR3 sequences, 16% of them seen only once. This same sample was also taken into another study, of T cells in Graves' hyperthyroidism and ophthalmopathy.

Here the sequenced sample was peripheral blood mononuclear cells (PBMCs), taken at new diagnosis, from a patient treated with antithyroid drugs. The receptors shown here come from a young woman with Graves disease. CDR3s include the opening cysteine and the closing phenylalanine or tryptophan. The D gene is left open where the match is weak. The size entry is marked missing in some rows and otherwise reads once, few, many or a size class.

v_call: TRBV9
clone_size: -
j_call: TRBJ2-1
d_call: -
cdr3_aa: CASSVEGGPYNEQFF
cdr3_nt: TGTGCCAGCAGCGTAGAGGGCGGACCCTACAATGAGCAGTTCTTC

v_call: TRBV12-3/TRBV12-4
clone_size: many
j_call: TRBJ2-5
d_call: -
cdr3_aa: CASSSSRAGETQYF
cdr3_nt: TGTGCCAGCAGCTCGAGCCGGGCCGGGGAGACCCAGTACTTC

v_call: TRBV6-1
clone_size: many
j_call: TRBJ2-7
d_call: -
cdr3_aa: CASFRPPPYEQYF
cdr3_nt: TGTGCCAGCTTCAGGCCACCTCCCTACGAGCAGTACTTC

v_call: TRBV3-1
clone_size: -
j_call: TRBJ2-7
d_call: TRBD2
cdr3_aa: CASSLGTSGRLNEQYF
cdr3_nt: TGTGCCAGCAGCCTAGGGACTAGCGGGAGGCTCAACGAGCAGTACTTC

v_call: TRBV11-1
clone_size: -
j_call: TRBJ2-7
d_call: TRBD1
cdr3_aa: CASSPQGVDPYEQYF
cdr3_nt: TGTGCCAGCAGCCCACAGGGGGTTGACCCCTACGAGCAGTACTTC

v_call: TRBV5-1
clone_size: few
j_call: TRBJ1-6
d_call: -
cdr3_aa: CASSLTGRDNSPLHF
cdr3_nt: TGCGCCAGCAGCTTGACGGGGAGGGATAATTCACCCCTCCACTTT

v_call: TRBV20-1
clone_size: few
j_call: TRBJ2-1
d_call: TRBD2
cdr3_aa: CSASTAREGLIYNEQFF
cdr3_nt: TGCAGTGCTAGTACGGCGCGGGAGGGACTTATTTACAATGAGCAGTTCTTC

v_call: TRBV20-1
clone_size: -
j_call: TRBJ1-2
d_call: -
cdr3_aa: CSAPVGDQLPVGGGYTF
cdr3_nt: TGCAGTGCCCCGGTCGGCGACCAGCTTCCCGTCGGTGGTGGCTACACCTTC

v_call: TRBV6-5
clone_size: many
j_call: TRBJ2-3
d_call: -
cdr3_aa: CASSYRDTQYF
cdr3_nt: TGTGCCAGCAGTTACCGGGATACGCAGTATTTT

v_call: TRBV28
clone_size: many
j_call: TRBJ2-1
d_call: TRBD1
cdr3_aa: CASSPLRDRGQNEQFF
cdr3_nt: TGTGCCAGCAGTCCTCTGAGGGACAGGGGGCAGAATGAGCAGTTCTTC

v_call: TRBV7-9
clone_size: many
j_call: TRBJ2-1
d_call: -
cdr3_aa: CASSPPSREQFF
cdr3_nt: TGTGCCAGCAGCCCCCCGAGCCGTGAGCAGTTCTTC

v_call: TRBV12-3/TRBV12-4
clone_size: many
j_call: TRBJ1-4
d_call: -
cdr3_aa: CASNRGDTTYNEKLFF
cdr3_nt: TGTGCCAGCAATCGCGGAGATACAACATATAATGAAAAACTGTTTTTT

v_call: TRBV27
clone_size: few
j_call: TRBJ2-1
d_call: TRBD2
cdr3_aa: CASRLAGINEQFF
cdr3_nt: TGTGCCAGCAGACTAGCGGGGATTAATGAGCAGTTCTTC

v_call: TRBV5-1
clone_size: many
j_call: TRBJ2-1
d_call: TRBD2
cdr3_aa: CASSTGTSGSNEQFF
cdr3_nt: TGCGCCAGCAGTACCGGGACTAGCGGGAGTAACGAGCAGTTCTTC

v_call: TRBV30
clone_size: many
j_call: TRBJ1-1
d_call: -
cdr3_aa: CAWSVLGGAAFF
cdr3_nt: TGTGCCTGGAGTGTACTGGGGGGAGCGGCTTTCTTT

v_call: TRBV5-1
clone_size: many
j_call: TRBJ1-1
d_call: -
cdr3_aa: CASSLVMNTEAFF
cdr3_nt: TGCGCCAGCAGCTTGGTAATGAACACTGAAGCTTTCTTT

v_call: TRBV30
clone_size: -
j_call: TRBJ2-3
d_call: TRBD2
cdr3_aa: CAWTTTGTSADTQYF
cdr3_nt: TGTGCCTGGACCACAACCGGGACTAGCGCTGATACGCAGTATTTT

v_call: TRBV19
clone_size: -
j_call: TRBJ2-3
d_call: -
cdr3_aa: CASSRPSGLQGTDTQYF
cdr3_nt: TGTGCCAGTAGCCGCCCTTCGGGCCTCCAAGGCACAGATACGCAGTATTTT

v_call: TRBV19
clone_size: few
j_call: TRBJ2-1
d_call: -
cdr3_aa: CASGTYAEQFF
cdr3_nt: TGTGCCAGTGGGACTTACGCTGAGCAGTTCTTC

v_call: TRBV7-2
clone_size: many
j_call: TRBJ2-7
d_call: TRBD2
cdr3_aa: CASSRADGLATPQLHF
cdr3_nt: TGTGCCAGCAGCCGCGCGGACGGACTAGCGACCCCACAATTGCACTTC

v_call: TRBV7-9
clone_size: few
j_call: TRBJ1-1
d_call: -
cdr3_aa: CASSLDSYSSDAFF
cdr3_nt: TGTGCCAGCAGCTTAGACTCCTACTCCAGCGATGCTTTCTTT

v_call: TRBV20-1
clone_size: few
j_call: TRBJ2-2
d_call: TRBD2
cdr3_aa: CSAGGLDMVTGELFF
cdr3_nt: TGCAGTGCTGGAGGACTAGATATGGTCACCGGGGAGCTGTTTTTT

v_call: TRBV4-2
clone_size: -
j_call: TRBJ2-2
d_call: -
cdr3_aa: CASSQDTPTGELFF
cdr3_nt: TGTGCCAGCAGCCAAGATACGCCCACCGGGGAGCTGTTTTTT

v_call: TRBV28
clone_size: many
j_call: TRBJ1-2
d_call: TRBD1
cdr3_aa: CASGPQGGSRSHYGYTF
cdr3_nt: TGTGCCAGCGGACCACAGGGGGGGTCCAGATCCCACTATGGCTACACCTTC

v_call: TRBV28
clone_size: many
j_call: TRBJ1-4
d_call: -
cdr3_aa: CASSSLSGGLNEKLFF
cdr3_nt: TGTGCCAGCAGTTCTTTGTCGGGGGGTCTAAATGAAAAACTGTTTTTT

v_call: TRBV27
clone_size: many
j_call: TRBJ1-1
d_call: -
cdr3_aa: CASSQRQAQQNTEAFF
cdr3_nt: TGTGCCAGCAGTCAGAGACAGGCCCAACAGAACACTGAAGCTTTCTTT

v_call: TRBV6-1
clone_size: -
j_call: TRBJ1-2
d_call: TRBD1
cdr3_aa: CAPRQGLADF
cdr3_nt: TGTGCTCCGCGACAGGGATTGGCAGACTTC

v_call: TRBV24-1
clone_size: many
j_call: TRBJ1-5
d_call: TRBD1
cdr3_aa: CATSDRQGASKNQPQHF
cdr3_nt: TGTGCCACCAGTGATAGACAGGGGGCTTCGAAAAATCAGCCCCAGCATTTT

v_call: TRBV19
clone_size: many
j_call: TRBJ2-2
d_call: -
cdr3_aa: CASSMVVRAGELFF
cdr3_nt: TGTGCCAGTAGTATGGTCGTTAGGGCCGGGGAGCTGTTTTTT

v_call: TRBV4-1
clone_size: few
j_call: TRBJ2-7
d_call: -
cdr3_aa: CASSARDFSAYEQYF
cdr3_nt: TGCGCCAGCAGCGCTCGGGACTTCTCGGCCTACGAGCAGTACTTC

v_call: TRBV20-1
clone_size: few
j_call: TRBJ2-3
d_call: TRBD2
cdr3_aa: CSATPSGINADTQYF
cdr3_nt: TGCAGTGCCACACCTAGCGGGATTAACGCAGATACGCAGTATTTT

v_call: TRBV28
clone_size: -
j_call: TRBJ2-7
d_call: TRBD1
cdr3_aa: CASSFLGTGISYEQYF
cdr3_nt: TGTGCCAGCAGTTTTCTCGGGACAGGAATCTCCTACGAGCAGTACTTC

v_call: TRBV7-9
clone_size: few
j_call: TRBJ2-7
d_call: -
cdr3_aa: CASSLGELGQYF
cdr3_nt: TGTGCCAGCAGCTTAGGGGAATTAGGGCAGTACTTC

v_call: TRBV6-2/TRBV6-3
clone_size: few
j_call: TRBJ1-2
d_call: -
cdr3_aa: CASSYEGITGYTF
cdr3_nt: TGTGCCAGCAGTTACGAGGGGATTACCGGCTACACCTTC

v_call: TRBV2
clone_size: many
j_call: TRBJ2-1
d_call: -
cdr3_aa: CASTRDKYNEQFF
cdr3_nt: TGTGCCAGCACTCGGGACAAATACAATGAGCAGTTCTTC

v_call: TRBV9
clone_size: few
j_call: TRBJ2-5
d_call: -
cdr3_aa: CASSAQSEETQYF
cdr3_nt: TGTGCCAGCAGCGCTCAAAGCGAGGAGACCCAGTACTTC

v_call: TRBV5-1
clone_size: -
j_call: TRBJ1-3
d_call: -
cdr3_aa: CASTELGLSSGNTIYF
cdr3_nt: TGCGCCAGCACCGAACTCGGCCTCAGCTCTGGAAACACCATATATTTT

v_call: TRBV20-1
clone_size: many
j_call: TRBJ2-2
d_call: -
cdr3_aa: CSARSGGGNTGELFF
cdr3_nt: TGCAGTGCTAGATCCGGAGGGGGAAACACCGGGGAGCTGTTTTTT

v_call: TRBV27
clone_size: -
j_call: TRBJ2-7
d_call: -
cdr3_aa: CAYPPRDTGPEQYF
cdr3_nt: TGTGCCTACCCCCCCCGGGACACGGGTCCTGAGCAGTACTTC

v_call: TRBV28
clone_size: many
j_call: TRBJ1-5
d_call: -
cdr3_aa: CASSLLSSNQPQHF
cdr3_nt: TGTGCCAGCAGTTTATTGAGCAGCAATCAGCCCCAGCATTTT

v_call: TRBV11-2
clone_size: many
j_call: TRBJ1-2
d_call: -
cdr3_aa: CASSVGGARDTF
cdr3_nt: TGTGCCAGCAGCGTGGGGGGGGCGAGGGACACCTTC

v_call: TRBV2
clone_size: many
j_call: TRBJ2-2
d_call: TRBD2
cdr3_aa: CASTEGLAANTGELFF
cdr3_nt: TGTGCCAGCACCGAAGGACTAGCCGCGAACACCGGGGAGCTGTTTTTT

v_call: TRBV7-3
clone_size: -
j_call: TRBJ1-6
d_call: -
cdr3_aa: CASSDIPGRNSPLHF
cdr3_nt: TGTGCCAGCAGCGATATCCCGGGCAGGAATTCACCCCTCCACTTT

v_call: TRBV6-9
clone_size: -
j_call: TRBJ2-4
d_call: -
cdr3_aa: CASSSPKFPGAAIAKNIQYF
cdr3_nt: TGTGCCAGCAGTTCGCCGAAGTTCCCGGGGGCCGCGATAGCCAAAAACATTCAGTACTTC

v_call: TRBV7-2
clone_size: once
j_call: TRBJ2-3
d_call: -
cdr3_aa: CASSLGGGDTDTQYF
cdr3_nt: TGTGCCAGCAGCTTAGGAGGGGGGGACACAGATACGCAGTATTTT